The 27 T cell receptor beta chains presented below share a single source sample, sequenced in a study of control samples from healthy donors and cancer patients. Data came from immunoSEQ multiplex PCR; TCRdb stores just in-frame clones and leaves some out. Found here are about 130,000 clones, about nine tenths of them singletons; the top ten hold under 3%. What was sequenced was blood. These receptors all come from a man aged 35 to 55 in good health.

This rearrangement joins TRBV4-1 to TRBJ2-1, with 11 bases matching TRBD2. The CDR3 totals 16 residues. Trimming removed 8 bases from V and 7 bases from J; junction bases left unmatched: 13. Looked up from germline, CDR1 is MGHRA and CDR2 is YSYEKL. The CDR3 here is CASAPIAGGYWNEQFF. CDR3 bases: TGCGCCAGCGCGCCTATAGCGGGGGGGTACTGGAATGAGCAGTTCTTC.

Here the CDR3 DNA reads TGTGCTAGTGGATTTAGTGTTGTGGAGCAGTACTTC. Its translation is CASGFSVVEQYF. V usage is TRBV12-5 and J usage is TRBJ2-7; D unresolved. V was trimmed by 6 bases and J by 7 bases, leaving 13 bases between them. The CDR3 has 12 amino acids. CDR1 and CDR2 from the germline V gene are LGHNT and FRNRAP. The whole variable domain, remainder taken from reference TRBV12-5 and TRBJ2-7, is DARVTQTPRHKVTEMGQEVTMRCQPILGHNTVFWYRQTMMQGLELLAYFRNRAPLDDSGMPKDRFSAEMPDATLATLKIQPSEPRDSAVYFCASGFSVVEQYFGPGTRLTVT.

This clone was recorded a few times. The chain recombines TRBV5-1 with TRBJ1-1; D is unclear. V lost 0 bases and J 7 bases, leaving 13 bases between the germline ends. Looked up from germline, CDR1 is SGHRS and CDR2 is YFSETQ. The CDR3 totals 14 residues. DNA for the CDR3: TGCGCCAGCAGCTTGGAAATGGGTGACGGTGAAGCTTTCTTT. Its protein is CASSLEMGDGEAFF.

V is TRBV28 and J is TRBJ2-4, with TRBD2 matching 10 bases. The J segment lost 5 bases and the V segment lost 3 bases, leaving 16 bases of the junction unmatched. This CDR3 comprises 19 residues. The germline CDR1 and CDR2 sequences are MDHEN and SYDVKM. This CDR3 reads CASSFVSGGAGGFQNIQYF. Here the CDR3 DNA reads TGTGCCAGCAGTTTCGTGAGCGGGGGGGCCGGAGGTTTTCAAAACATTCAGTACTTC.

This clone was recorded only once. The chain recombines TRBV18 with TRBJ2-1, with D maybe TRBD2 (7 bases). The CDR3 totals 15 residues. Trimming stripped 6 bases from V and 3 bases from J, with 15 bases between. In germline, CDR1 is KGHSH, CDR2 LQKENI. CDR3 sequence: CASSKGRGLYNEQFF. CDR3 DNA: TGTGCCAGCTCGAAGGGGCGGGGGCTCTACAATGAGCAGTTCTTC.

The J gene is TRBJ1-1, the V gene TRBV16; D perhaps matches TRBD1 (6 bases). The CDR3 contains 17 residues. In germline, CDR1 is KGHSY, CDR2 FQNENV. Trimming removed 0 bases at V and 1 base at J, with 15 bases between. CDR3 protein: CASSQSLTGTRNTEAFF. The CDR3 region has the DNA TGTGCCAGCAGCCAATCCCTTACAGGGACGCGGAACACTGAAGCTTTCTTT.

The gene calls are TRBV10-3 and TRBJ2-7; D may correspond to TRBD1 or TRBD2 (5 bases each). V lost 2 bases, J lost 5 bases, and 25 bases lay in between. This CDR3 is built from 18 residues. In germline, CDR1 is ENHRY, CDR2 SYGVKD. DNA of the CDR3: TGTGCCATCAGTGAGCCGGGGCCCGGGGTTCGGGGCTTGGACGAGCAGTACTTC. It is translated as CAISEPGPGVRGLDEQYF.

By sample fraction, this clone is medium-sized. CDR3 region: CASSLGGQGGLLTQYF. The CDR3 DNA reads TGTGCCAGCAGCTTAGGAGGCCAGGGGGGCCTTCTAACCCAGTACTTC. The chain combines TRBV11-2 with TRBJ2-5; possibly TRBD1 for D (7 bases). This CDR3 region has 16 residues. V was pared by 1 base and J by 8 bases, with 20 bases between. CDR1 and CDR2 (germline): SGHAT, FQNNGV.

The chain uses TRBV30 and TRBJ1-2, with 7 bases fitting TRBD1. V lost 4 bases, J lost 4 bases, and 6 bases stayed unmatched. Germline-derived CDR1 and CDR2 are GTSNPN and SVGIG (reference sequence). The CDR3 is 13 residues long. CDR3 sequence reads: CAWIKGAGYGYTF. In DNA, the CDR3 is TGTGCCTGGATAAAGGGGGCAGGCTATGGCTACACCTTC. Full variable domain (rest looked up from reference TRBV30 and TRBJ1-2): SQTIHQWPATLVQPVGSPLSLECTVEGTSNPNLYWYRQAAGRGLQLLFYSVGIGQISSEVPQNLSASRPQDRQFILSSKKLLLSDSGFYLCAWIKGAGYGYTFGSGTRLTVV.

The gene calls are TRBV15 and TRBJ1-5, with D unclear. Germline CDR1 is LNHNV and CDR2 is YYDKDF (reference sequence). The CDR3 runs to 14 residues. With 3 bases removed from V and 1 base from J, the gap between germline ends came to 7 bases. CDR3 bases: TGTGCCACCAGCAGGGATCGGAGCAATCAGCCCCAGCATTTT. Translating it yields CATSRDRSNQPQHF. Full variable domain (remainder filled in from reference TRBV15 and TRBJ1-5): DAMVIQNPRYQVTQFGKPVTLSCSQTLNHNVMYWYQQKSSQAPKLLFHYYDKDFNNEADTPDNFQSRRPNTSFCFLDIRSPGLGDTAMYLCATSRDRSNQPQHFGDGTRLSIL.

A single count supports this clone. The chain carries TRBV5-1 and TRBJ1-1; tentatively, D is TRBD1 (6 bases). This CDR3 is built from 15 residues. V was cut by 1 base and J by 1 base, with 11 bases left in between. Germline CDR1 reads SGHRS; CDR2 reads YFSETQ. This chain's CDR3 is CASSLLGTQNTEAFF. DNA of the CDR3: TGCGCCAGCAGCTTGTTAGGGACACAGAACACTGAAGCTTTCTTT.

The chain carries TRBV5-6 and TRBJ1-5; the D is unclear. V gave up 0 bases and J gave up 6 bases, with 13 bases separating them. Germline V gives CDR1 SGHDT, CDR2 YYEEEE. The CDR3 is made up of 15 amino acids. Here the CDR3 DNA reads TGTGCCAGCAGCTTGGTATCAGCCCCCTTTCAGCCCCAGCATTTT. It yields the protein CASSLVSAPFQPQHF.

This chain uses TRBV4-1 with TRBJ2-7, with D tentatively TRBD1 (5 bases). V was trimmed by 1 base and J by 2 bases, leaving 18 bases between them. Looked up from germline, CDR1 is MGHRA and CDR2 is YSYEKL. The CDR3 is 17 residues long. The CDR3 nucleotides are TGCGCCAGCAGCCAAGTCGCCCCACAGGATTACCCCTACGAGCAGTACTTC. Translated, it gives CASSQVAPQDYPYEQYF.

CDR3 nucleotide sequence: TGTGCCAGCAGTTGGCGGGGGGCCAACCAAGAGACCCAGTACTTC. Its translation is CASSWRGANQETQYF. This chain connects TRBV28 to TRBJ2-5; TRBD2 matches 8 bases. This CDR3 has 15 residues. Germline values: CDR1 MDHEN, CDR2 SYDVKM. J lost 0 bases, V lost 4 bases, and 4 bases had no gene match.

V usage is TRBV7-3 and J usage is TRBJ2-3; 10 bases fit TRBD2. V was pared by 0 bases and J by 7 bases, with 1 base of the junction left unmatched. CDR1 and CDR2 from the germline V gene are SGHTA and FQGTGA. The CDR3 has 14 residues. DNA of the CDR3: TGTGCCAGCAGCTTAACTAGCGGGGGGCATACGCAGTATTTT. Translating gives CASSLTSGGHTQYF.

The chain links TRBV12-5 to TRBJ1-3; D ambiguous. V was trimmed by 2 bases and J by 0 bases, leaving 17 bases between them. The CDR3 consists of 18 residues. CDR1 and CDR2 from the germline V gene are LGHNT and FRNRAP. CDR3 protein: CASGLSPGRSSSGNTIYF. DNA for the CDR3: TGTGCTAGTGGTTTGTCACCGGGCCGTTCTTCCTCTGGAAACACCATATATTTT.

A few counts support this clone. This chain connects TRBV19 to TRBJ2-3; D is possibly TRBD1 (6 bases). This CDR3 is 14 amino acids long. The V gene lost 5 bases and the J gene lost 5 bases, with 14 bases spanning the gap. The germline V gene has CDR1 LNHDA and CDR2 SQIVND (reference sequence). CDR3 sequence reads: CASSRTERGDTQYF. The CDR3, as DNA: TGTGCCAGTAGTCGGACAGAACGAGGAGATACGCAGTATTTT.

V gene TRBV19 combines with J gene TRBJ2-7; D call uncertain. From germline, CDR1 is LNHDA and CDR2 SQIVND (reference sequence). V was trimmed by 5 bases and J by 3 bases, leaving 14 bases between them. This CDR3 is built from 14 residues. The CDR3 is CASSPTRTFYEQYF. In DNA form, the CDR3 reads TGTGCCAGTAGTCCCACCCGAACCTTCTACGAGCAGTACTTC.

The J gene is TRBJ1-3, the V gene TRBV9; TRBD1 agrees at 10 bases. Germline V lookup: CDR1 SGDLS, CDR2 YYNGEE. The CDR3 loop spans 15 amino acids. Germline trimming cut 8 bases from V and 2 bases from J; bases unmatched to any gene: 7. CDR3 nucleotides: TGTGCCAGAGGGACAGGGGTTCCTCCTGGAAACACCATATATTTT. It translates to CARGTGVPPGNTIYF.

This clone has only a few counts. The J gene is TRBJ2-7, the V gene TRBV11-2, with TRBD2 identical over 12 bases. In germline, CDR1 is SGHAT, CDR2 FQNNGV. The CDR3 runs to 15 residues. V dropped 4 bases and J dropped 7; count of bases not matched to a gene: 8. The CDR3 protein is CASSYDLAGGREQYF. Written as DNA, the CDR3 is TGTGCCAGCAGCTACGATCTAGCGGGGGGGCGTGAGCAGTACTTC.

This clone has just one count. The gene calls are TRBV5-1 and TRBJ2-6; TRBD1 is a possible D gene (5 bases). This CDR3 comprises 16 residues. Germline CDR1 reads SGHRS; CDR2 reads YFSETQ. V lost 5 bases, J lost 0 bases, and 12 bases lay in between. The CDR3 bases are TGCGCCAGCAGTCCCGACAGCTCCTCTGGGGCCAACGTCCTGACTTTC. Translation: CASSPDSSSGANVLTF.

This clone was seen just once. The V and J genes are TRBV7-9 and TRBJ2-7; D is undetermined. V was pared by 1 base and J by 9 bases, with 16 bases between. The germline V gene has CDR1 SEHNR and CDR2 FQNEAQ (reference sequence). The CDR3 covers 14 residues. The CDR3 DNA reads TGTGCCAGCAGCTTAGGTGGCGGTTTCTTTCCGCAGTACTTC. Encoded protein: CASSLGGGFFPQYF.

The DNA of the CDR3 is TGTGCCAGTAGTATAGGGCCTTCCAGAGTTCACGAGCAGTACTTC. Its protein is CASSIGPSRVHEQYF. The rearrangement uses TRBV19 and TRBJ2-7; D is undetermined. This CDR3 contains 15 residues. Germline-derived CDR1 and CDR2 are LNHDA and SQIVND (reference sequence). Trimming shortened V by 1 base and J by 5 bases, and 15 bases separated the two germline ends.

The chain combines TRBV2 with TRBJ1-2, with D uncertain. Trimming left V 6 bases short and J 1 base short, with 6 bases between. Germline V gene data show CDR1 as SNHLY and CDR2 as FYNNEI. This CDR3 has 12 residues. This CDR3 reads CASRLSNYGYTF. CDR3 in DNA: TGTGCCAGCAGACTCAGTAACTATGGCTACACCTTC.

V gene TRBV5-1 combines with J gene TRBJ2-7, with 11 nucleotides matching TRBD1. Germline assignment: CDR1 SGHRS and CDR2 YFSETQ. V shed 4 bases and J 7 bases; nucleotides not matched to a gene: 10. CDR3 length: 15 amino acids. CDR3 sequence reads: CASSIGGQGDFEQYF. The CDR3 coding sequence is TGCGCCAGCAGCATCGGGGGACAGGGGGACTTTGAGCAGTACTTC. Supplemented by reference TRBV5-1 and TRBJ2-7, the full variable domain reads KAGVTQTPRYLIKTRGQQVTLSCSPISGHRSVSWYQQTPGQGLQFLFEYFSETQRNKGNFPGRFSGRQFSNSRSEMNVSTLELGDSALYLCASSIGGQGDFEQYFGPGTRLTVT.

This clone was picked up one time. The chain links TRBV14 to TRBJ1-5; unclear D gene. The CDR3 contains 13 residues. The V and J ends lost 2 bases and 3 bases respectively, with 5 bases between them. Germline-derived CDR1 and CDR2 are SGHDN and FVKESK. The CDR3 DNA is TGTGCCAGCAGCCAATTTTTCAATCAGCCCCAGCATTTT. Its protein product is CASSQFFNQPQHF.

The rearrangement joins TRBV4-1 to TRBJ2-3, with unresolved D. The ends were cut back, 4 bases at V and 1 base at J, with 12 bases in the middle. There are 15 residues in the CDR3. Germline CDR1 reads MGHRA; CDR2 reads YSYEKL. CDR3 amino acids: CASSRFHSGTDTQYF. DNA of the CDR3: TGCGCCAGCAGCCGGTTCCATAGTGGCACAGATACGCAGTATTTT.